The rows below give T cell receptor beta chains drawn from one sample of a study of kidney transplant recipient with SARS-CoV-2 infection. One entry per CDR3 protein, called by TCRdb with MiXCR from the reads. The data hold roughly 230,000 distinct CDR3 sequences, with under 30% observed a single time. The sample was a blood sample, taken at baseline and on day 111 from a kidney transplant recipient. These receptors were obtained from a young adult male patient who had COVID-19 and was a kidney transplant recipient. A share of the T cells may be of graft donor origin. CDR3s include the opening cysteine and the closing phenylalanine or tryptophan. The D gene is left open where the match is weak. A row's size may be missing; if present it is once, few, many or a size class.

D | J | size | V | CDR3 | DNA
NA | TRBJ1-2 | many | TRBV7-4 | CASSYAFSARKTYGYTF | TGTGCCAGCAGCTATGCCTTTTCAGCTCGAAAGACCTATGGCTACACCTTC
NA | TRBJ2-5 | many | TRBV6-1 | CASSEAPLLQYF | TGTGCCAGCAGTGAAGCCCCGCTTCTGCAGTACTTC
NA | TRBJ1-2 | many | TRBV11-3 | CASSMHVDLGKTYGYTF | TGTGCCAGCAGCATGCATGTCGATCTCGGAAAGACCTATGGCTACACCTTC
TRBD1 | TRBJ2-1 | few | TRBV10-1 | CASSASVKGTGYNEQFF | TGCGCCAGCAGTGCATCAGTTAAGGGGACAGGCTACAATGAGCAGTTCTTC
NA | TRBJ2-6 | many | TRBV8-2 | CGTPFRITQSRANVLTF | TGTGGCACACCCTTCAGGATAACACAAAGTCGGGCCAACGTCCTGACTTTC
NA | TRBJ1-4 | many | TRBV7-9 | CASSFPDGTTNEKLFF | TGTGCCAGCAGCTTCCCGGACGGGACAACTAATGAAAAACTGTTTTTT
NA | TRBJ1-2 | many | TRBV7-2 | CASSLARAGVWAYGYTF | TGTGCCAGCAGCTTAGCGAGGGCCGGAGTATGGGCCTATGGCTACACCTTC
TRBD1 | TRBJ1-6 | many | TRBV11-2 | CASSSQGDSPLHF | TGTGCCAGCAGCTCACAGGGGGACTCACCCCTCCACTTT
NA | TRBJ2-3 | NA | TRBV12-3/TRBV12-4 | CASSAPQISDKQYF | TGTGCCAGCAGTGCGCCACAGATTTCAGATAAGCAGTATTTT
NA | TRBJ1-2 | many | TRBV7-6 | CASSCFNESRKTYGYTF | TGTGCCAGCAGCTGCTTTAATGAATCTCGAAAGACCTATGGCTACACCTTC
NA | TRBJ2-7 | few | TRBV7-2 | CASSFIGTPSF | TGTGCCAGCAGCTTTATCGGGACTCCCAGCTTC
TRBD2 | TRBJ2-5 | NA | TRBV2 | CASAPRLAGSFQETQYF | TGTGCCAGCGCCCCCCGACTAGCGGGATCCTTTCAAGAGACCCAGTACTTC
NA | TRBJ1-2 | many | TRBV7-5 | CISVPETVPEVGKTYGYTF | NA
NA | TRBJ2-7 | NA | TRBV12-2 | CASRLEGGGILAGVPYEQYF | TGTGCAAGTCGCTTAGAAGGGGGCGGAATACTAGCGGGGGTACCCTACGAGCAGTACTTC
NA | TRBJ2-3 | many | TRBV6-5 | CASSHQGPTLGTDTQYF | TGTGCCAGCAGTCACCAGGGACCTACACTTGGCACAGATACGCAGTATTTT
NA | TRBJ2-1 | many | TRBV20-1 | CSAKLFSYNEQFF | TGCAGTGCTAAACTATTCTCCTACAATGAGCAGTTCTTC
NA | TRBJ1-4 | many | TRBV11-2 | CASSLGGGAGEKLFF | TGTGCCAGCAGCTTAGGTGGGGGGGCCGGTGAAAAACTGTTTTTT
TRBD1 | TRBJ1-2 | NA | TRBV20-1 | CSASPPGQGFYGYTF | TGCAGTGCTAGTCCACCGGGACAGGGGTTCTATGGCTACACCTTC
NA | TRBJ1-2 | NA | TRBV24-1 | CATSELHSTRKTYGYTF | TGTGCCACCAGTGAATTGCATAGTACCAGAAAGACCTATGGCTACACCTTC
NA | TRBJ1-2 | many | TRBV20-1 | CSARDSGQGGGYTF | TGCAGTGCTAGAGATTCCGGGCAGGGTGGTGGCTACACCTTC
TRBD2 | TRBJ2-1 | many | TRBV27 | CASSLFLLAGGDNEQFF | TGTGCCAGCAGTTTATTCCTCCTAGCGGGAGGCGACAATGAGCAGTTCTTC
TRBD2 | TRBJ2-1 | NA | TRBV15 | CATSRDLGLADSSYNEQFF | TGTGCCACCAGCAGAGATCTGGGACTAGCGGACAGCTCCTACAATGAGCAGTTCTTC
TRBD2 | TRBJ2-3 | NA | TRBV10-3 | CAIGIGRTPTRFSTDTQYF | TGTGCCATCGGGATCGGGAGGACTCCCACTCGCTTTAGCACAGATACGCAGTATTTT
NA | TRBJ2-7 | medium-sized | TRBV3-2 | CASRVSGNSYEQYF | TGTGCCAGCAGAGTAAGCGGGAACTCCTACGAGCAGTACTTC
NA | TRBJ1-2 | many | TRBV6-4 | CASSRCSSHGKTYGYTF | TGTGCCAGCAGTAGGTGTAGCTCACACGGAAAGACCTATGGCTACACCTTC
NA | TRBJ1-1 | many | TRBV3-1 | CASSEHDPISIRTEAFF | TGTGCCAGCAGCGAACATGATCCCATTTCAATTCGCACTGAAGCTTTCTTT
NA | TRBJ2-7 | many | TRBV5-4 | CASSLLGEQYF | TGTGCCAGCAGTTTATTGGGGGAGCAGTACTTC
TRBD1 | TRBJ1-6 | many | TRBV5-4 | CASSQDRGQSPLHF | TGTGCCAGCAGCCAGGACAGGGGGCAGTCACCCCTCCACTTT
NA | TRBJ2-5 | NA | TRBV2 | CASRGYLAQYF | TGTGCCAGCAGAGGGTATTTGGCCCAGTACTTC
NA | TRBJ1-2 | many | TRBV2 | CASRPFGTLGYTF | TGTGCCAGCAGGCCCTTTGGGACCCTCGGCTACACCTTC
NA | TRBJ1-2 | many | TRBV16 | CASSGTAVVRKTYGYTF | TGTGCCAGCAGCGGGACTGCGGTCGTTAGAAAGACCTATGGCTACACCTTC
NA | TRBJ1-2 | many | TRBV12-3/TRBV12-4 | CASSASLTAGKTYGYTF | TGTGCCAGCAGTGCATCGCTCACAGCAGGAAAGACCTATGGCTACACCTTC
NA | TRBJ1-4 | many | TRBV20-1 | CSARSPWPGESEKLFF | TGCAGTGCTAGGTCCCCATGGCCAGGGGAGAGTGAAAAACTGTTTTTT
NA | TRBJ1-2 | many | TRBV11-1 | CASSDRIKAGKTYGYTF | TGTGCCAGCAGCGATCGAATTAAGGCTGGAAAGACCTATGGCTACACCTTC
TRBD1 | TRBJ1-5 | many | TRBV20-1 | CSVEQGAGNQPQHF | TGCAGTGTTGAACAGGGGGCCGGCAATCAGCCCCAGCATTTT
NA | TRBJ1-2 | many | TRBV4-1 | CASSQEWVGYGYTF | TGCGCCAGCAGCCAAGAATGGGTTGGCTATGGCTACACCTTC
TRBD2 | TRBJ2-1 | NA | TRBV7-2 | CASSLGGFGGNEQFF | TGTGCCAGCAGCTTAGGGGGATTCGGGGGGAATGAGCAGTTCTTC
NA | TRBJ2-7 | many | TRBV11-1 | CASSSGDSQHYEQYF | TGTGCCAGCAGCTCAGGGGACTCCCAACACTACGAGCAGTACTTC
NA | TRBJ2-7 | many | TRBV7-9 | CASSISGRLGEQYF | TGTGCCAGCAGCATATCCGGGAGACTTGGCGAGCAGTACTTC
NA | TRBJ1-2 | many | TRBV11-1 | CASSQVPKAGKTYGYTF | TGTGCCAGCAGCCAGGTACCTAAGGCTGGAAAGACCTATGGCTACACCTTC
TRBD1 | TRBJ2-4 | many | TRBV15 | CATSRDRDRVTIQYF | TGTGCCACCAGCAGAGATCGGGACAGGGTTACCATTCAGTACTTC
NA | TRBJ2-7 | many | TRBV3-2 | CASSQSAEQYF | TGTGCCAGCAGCCAAAGCGCCGAGCAGTACTTC
TRBD2 | TRBJ2-7 | few | TRBV18 | CASPPGGGEQYF | TGTGCCAGCCCCCCAGGCGGGGGCGAGCAGTACTTC
TRBD2 | TRBJ2-7 | many | TRBV28 | CASSSAGTSGHYEQYF | TGTGCCAGCAGTTCCGCCGGGACTAGCGGGCACTACGAGCAGTACTTC
NA | TRBJ1-3 | NA | TRBV9 | CASRAGAGNTIYF | TGTGCCAGCAGAGCAGGGGCTGGAAACACCATATATTTT
NA | TRBJ1-1 | many | TRBV7-8 | CASSPQRTEPTNTEAFF | TGTGCCAGCAGCCCCCAAAGGACAGAACCAACGAACACTGAAGCTTTCTTT
NA | TRBJ1-2 | many | TRBV10-2 | CASSMKTTSRKTYGYTF | TGCGCCAGCAGTATGAAGACCACTTCTAGAAAGACCTATGGCTACACCTTC
NA | TRBJ2-7 | many | TRBV12-3/TRBV12-4 | CASSTGTYVEQYF | TGTGCCAGCAGTACCGGGACGTACGTCGAGCAGTACTTC
TRBD1 | TRBJ2-2 | many | TRBV28 | CASRPTGGSGELFF | TGTGCCAGCAGGCCGACAGGGGGCTCCGGGGAGCTGTTTTTT
NA | TRBJ2-7 | many | TRBV7-7 | CASSLGGNSYEQYF | TGTGCTAGCAGCTTAGGAGGGAATTCCTACGAGCAGTACTTC
TRBD2 | TRBJ2-5 | many | TRBV7-3 | CASSANSGSETQYF | TGTGCCAGCAGCGCTAATAGCGGGAGTGAGACCCAGTACTTC
TRBD2 | TRBJ2-7 | many | TRBV27 | CASSFGGGIEQYF | TGTGCCAGCAGTTTTGGGGGGGGGATCGAGCAGTACTTC
NA | TRBJ1-1 | few | TRBV14 | CASSHSGGLLTEAFF | TGTGCCAGCAGCCATTCCGGGGGCTTATTGACTGAAGCTTTCTTT